This entry lists 2 T cell receptor beta chains sequenced from one sample in a study of patients and donors after allogeneic stem cell transplantation. TCRdb processed the RT-PCR reads anew with MiXCR; each CDR3 protein has one entry. The sample lists 20,000 to 30,000 distinct CDR3 sequences; over 7% were seen once. Sequencing was performed on blood, either unsorted or a sorted T cell fraction (not recorded which). These receptors originate from a human donor who was either an allogeneic HSCT recipient or a stem cell or donor lymphocyte infusion donor (not recorded which). It is not recorded whose cells these are; they may come from a transplant donor.

At least ten counts were recorded for this clonotype. One end of the junction is discordant with germline, which a read error may explain. V usage is TRBV7-9 and J usage is TRBJ2-7; 9 bases match TRBD2. Looked up from germline, CDR1 is SEHNR and CDR2 is FQNEAQ (reference sequence). The CDR3 contains 14 residues. The CDR3 sequence: CASSLAGWDYEQYF. The DNA for the CDR3 is TGTGCCAGCAGCCTAGCGGGATGGGACTACGAGCAGTACTTC. Supplemented by reference TRBV7-9 and TRBJ2-7, the full variable domain reads DTGVSQNPRHKITKRGQNVTFRCDPISEHNRLYWYRQTLGQGPEFLTYFQNEAQLEKSRLLSDRFSAERPKGSFSTLEIQRTEQGDSAMYLCASSLAGWDYEQYFGPGTRLTVT.

V and J are TRBV10-1 and TRBJ2-1, with no clear D. Trimming pared 9 bases from V and 0 bases from J, leaving 12 bases between. The CDR3 has 14 amino acids. The V gene's germline CDR1 is WNHNN and CDR2 SYGVQD (reference sequence). The CDR3 DNA is TGCGCCAGAAACATTTATCACTCCTACAATGAGCAGTTCTTC. Amino acid sequence: CARNIYHSYNEQFF.